Listed here is a single T cell receptor (beta chain). What it binds is not known. The protocol was immunoSEQ multiplex PCR, while the TCRdb copy is restricted to in-frame clones and leaves out a portion. The table shows about 100,000 clones, with roughly 80% occurring only once. These data originate in a study of OX40 agonist ivuxolimab in advanced cancers. Study at large: Prior anti-PD-1, anti-PD-L1 or anti-CTLA-4 therapy did not bar entry, and roughly 40% had some.

CDR3 size: 15 residues. Trimming cost V 4 bases and J 5 bases; bases outside gene matches: 2. CDR1 is SGHRS and CDR2 is YFSETQ in the germline V gene. Whole-study findings and limits: Researchers report that CD8+ T cells had, on average, more expanded clones than CD4+.

This clonotype was obtained from an adult with an advanced solid tumor such as melanoma, head and neck, liver or kidney cancer. The chain uses TRBV5-1 and TRBJ2-1, with TRBD2 matching 14 bases. Material: CD4+ or CD8+ T cells sorted from blood, obtained in a trial of the OX40 agonist ivuxolimab. CDR3: CASSQGLAGDNEQFF. In DNA form, the CDR3 reads TGCGCCAGCAGCCAGGGACTAGCGGGGGACAATGAGCAGTTCTTC.